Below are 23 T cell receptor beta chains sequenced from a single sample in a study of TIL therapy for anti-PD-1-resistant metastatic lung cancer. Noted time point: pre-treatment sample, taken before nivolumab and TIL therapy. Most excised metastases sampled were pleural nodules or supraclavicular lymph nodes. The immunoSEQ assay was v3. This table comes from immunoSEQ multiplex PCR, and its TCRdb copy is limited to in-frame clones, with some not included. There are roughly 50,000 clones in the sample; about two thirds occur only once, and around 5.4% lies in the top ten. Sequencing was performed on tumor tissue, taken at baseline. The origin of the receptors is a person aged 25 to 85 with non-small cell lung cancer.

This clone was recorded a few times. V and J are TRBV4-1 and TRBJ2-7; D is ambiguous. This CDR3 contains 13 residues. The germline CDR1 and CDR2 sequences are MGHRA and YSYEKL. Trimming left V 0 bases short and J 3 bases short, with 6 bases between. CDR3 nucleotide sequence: TGCGCCAGCAGCCAAGATGGGATCTACGAGCAGTACTTC. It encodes CASSQDGIYEQYF.

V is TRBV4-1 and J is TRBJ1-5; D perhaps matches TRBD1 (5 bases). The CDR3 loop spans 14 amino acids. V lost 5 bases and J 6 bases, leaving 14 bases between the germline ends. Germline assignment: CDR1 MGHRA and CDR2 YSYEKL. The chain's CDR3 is CASSSTAGGQPQHF. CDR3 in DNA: TGCGCCAGCAGCTCAACGGCCGGGGGTCAGCCCCAGCATTTT.

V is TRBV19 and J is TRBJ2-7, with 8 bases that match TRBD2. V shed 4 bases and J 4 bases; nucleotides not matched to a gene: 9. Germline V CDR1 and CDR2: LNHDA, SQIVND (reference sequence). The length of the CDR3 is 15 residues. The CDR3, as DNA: TGTGCCAGTAGTACGGCCGGGGGGGGATCTTACGAGCAGTACTTC. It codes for CASSTAGGGSYEQYF.

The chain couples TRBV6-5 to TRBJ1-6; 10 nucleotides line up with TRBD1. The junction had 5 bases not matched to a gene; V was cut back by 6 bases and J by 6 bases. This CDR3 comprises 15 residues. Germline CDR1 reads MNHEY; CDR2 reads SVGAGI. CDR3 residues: CASSPRDRGNSPLHF. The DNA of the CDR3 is TGTGCCAGCAGCCCCCGGGACAGGGGTAATTCACCCCTCCACTTT.

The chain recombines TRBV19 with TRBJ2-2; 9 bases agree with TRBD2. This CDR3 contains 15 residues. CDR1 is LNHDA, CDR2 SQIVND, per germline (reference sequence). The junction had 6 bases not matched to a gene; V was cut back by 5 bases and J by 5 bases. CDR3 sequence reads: CASSYSGRGTGELFF. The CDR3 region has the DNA TGTGCCAGTAGTTATAGCGGGAGAGGAACCGGGGAGCTGTTTTTT.

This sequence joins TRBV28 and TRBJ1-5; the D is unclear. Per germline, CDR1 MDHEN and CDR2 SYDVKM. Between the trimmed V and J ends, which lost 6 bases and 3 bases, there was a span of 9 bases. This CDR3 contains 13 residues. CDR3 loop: CASRGYDNQPQHF. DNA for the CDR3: TGTGCCAGCAGAGGATATGACAATCAGCCCCAGCATTTT.

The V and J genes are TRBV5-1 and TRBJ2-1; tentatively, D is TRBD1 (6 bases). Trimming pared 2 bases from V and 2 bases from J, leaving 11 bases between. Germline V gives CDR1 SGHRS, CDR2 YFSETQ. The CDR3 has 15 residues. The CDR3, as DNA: TGCGCCAGCAGCTTCCGGGGACAAACCTACAATGAGCAGTTCTTC. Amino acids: CASSFRGQTYNEQFF.

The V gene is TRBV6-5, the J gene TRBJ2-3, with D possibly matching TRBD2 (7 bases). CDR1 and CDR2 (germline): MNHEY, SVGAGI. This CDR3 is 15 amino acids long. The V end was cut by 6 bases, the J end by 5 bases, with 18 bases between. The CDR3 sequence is CASSTSGGMVDTQYF. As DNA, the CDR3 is TGTGCCAGCAGCACCTCGGGGGGCATGGTAGATACGCAGTATTTT.

The CDR3 nucleotides read TGTGCCAGCAGCCCAGACAGGGTAGGCGAGCAGTACTTC. Residues: CASSPDRVGEQYF. V usage is TRBV6-1 and J usage is TRBJ2-7, with TRBD1 identical over 7 bases. The CDR3 runs to 13 residues. The ends lost 6 bases at V and 6 bases at J; junction bases unmatched: 8. Per germline, CDR1 MNHNS and CDR2 SASEGT.

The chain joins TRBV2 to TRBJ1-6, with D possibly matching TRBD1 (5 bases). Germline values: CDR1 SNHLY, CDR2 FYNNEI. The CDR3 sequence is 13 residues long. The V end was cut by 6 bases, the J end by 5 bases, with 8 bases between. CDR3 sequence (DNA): TGTGCCAGCAGGGCAGGGAATAATTCACCCCTCCACTTT. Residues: CASRAGNNSPLHF.

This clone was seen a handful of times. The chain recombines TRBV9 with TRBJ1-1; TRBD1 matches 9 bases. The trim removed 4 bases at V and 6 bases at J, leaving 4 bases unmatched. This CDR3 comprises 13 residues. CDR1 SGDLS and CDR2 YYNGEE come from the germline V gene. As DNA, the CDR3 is TGTGCCAGCAGCACCACAGGGGGCGCTGAAGCTTTCTTT. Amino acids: CASSTTGGAEAFF.

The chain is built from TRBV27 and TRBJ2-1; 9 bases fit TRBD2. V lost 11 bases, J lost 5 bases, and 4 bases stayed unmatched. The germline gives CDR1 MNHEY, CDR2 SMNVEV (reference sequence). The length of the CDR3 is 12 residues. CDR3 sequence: CAAGGPHNEQFF. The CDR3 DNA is TGTGCCGCGGGAGGGCCTCACAATGAGCAGTTCTTC.

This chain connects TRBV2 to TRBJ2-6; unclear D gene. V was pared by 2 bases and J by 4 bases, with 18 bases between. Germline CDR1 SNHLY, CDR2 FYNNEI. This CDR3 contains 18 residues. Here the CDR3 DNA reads TGTGCCAGCAGTGAACCCTGGGCCAGACCTTCGGGGGCCAACGTCCTGACTTTC. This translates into CASSEPWARPSGANVLTF.

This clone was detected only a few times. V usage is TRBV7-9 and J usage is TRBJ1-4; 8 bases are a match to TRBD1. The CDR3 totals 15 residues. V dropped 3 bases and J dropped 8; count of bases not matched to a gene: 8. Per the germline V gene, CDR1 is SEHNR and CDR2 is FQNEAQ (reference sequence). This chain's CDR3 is CASSLDQGAGEKLFF. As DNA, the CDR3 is TGTGCCAGCAGCTTGGATCAGGGGGCAGGGGAAAAACTGTTTTTT.

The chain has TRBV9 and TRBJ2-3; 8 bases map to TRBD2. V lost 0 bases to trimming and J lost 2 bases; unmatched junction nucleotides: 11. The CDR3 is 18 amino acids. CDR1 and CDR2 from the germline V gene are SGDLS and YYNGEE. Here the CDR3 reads CASSVVRAGTSNTDTQYF. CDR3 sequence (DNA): TGTGCCAGCAGCGTAGTAAGGGCCGGGACTAGTAACACAGATACGCAGTATTTT.

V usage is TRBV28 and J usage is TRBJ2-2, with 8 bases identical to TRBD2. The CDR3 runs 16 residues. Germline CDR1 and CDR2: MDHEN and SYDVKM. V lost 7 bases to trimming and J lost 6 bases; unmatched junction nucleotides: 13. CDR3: CASTARDWREAGELFF. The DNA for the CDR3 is TGTGCCAGCACCGCACGGGACTGGCGGGAGGCCGGGGAGCTGTTTTTT.

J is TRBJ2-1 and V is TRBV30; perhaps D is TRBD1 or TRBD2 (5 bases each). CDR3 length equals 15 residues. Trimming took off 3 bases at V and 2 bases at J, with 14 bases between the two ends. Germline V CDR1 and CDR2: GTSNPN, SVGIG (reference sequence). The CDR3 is CAWRSGRPTYNEQFF. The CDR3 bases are TGTGCCTGGAGATCGGGGCGCCCGACCTACAATGAGCAGTTCTTC.

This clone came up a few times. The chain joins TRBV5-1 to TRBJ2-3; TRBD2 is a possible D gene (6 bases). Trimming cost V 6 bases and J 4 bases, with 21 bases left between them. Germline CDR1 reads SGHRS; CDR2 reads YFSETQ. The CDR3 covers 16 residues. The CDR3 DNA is TGCGCCAGCACTGGAGGAACTAGCCCATCTCCAGATACGCAGTATTTT. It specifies CASTGGTSPSPDTQYF.

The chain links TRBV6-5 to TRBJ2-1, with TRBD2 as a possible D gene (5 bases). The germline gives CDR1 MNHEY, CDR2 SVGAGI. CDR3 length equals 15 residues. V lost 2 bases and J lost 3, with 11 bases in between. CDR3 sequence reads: CASSYLGLDYNEQFF. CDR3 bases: TGTGCCAGCAGTTACCTAGGACTCGACTACAATGAGCAGTTCTTC.

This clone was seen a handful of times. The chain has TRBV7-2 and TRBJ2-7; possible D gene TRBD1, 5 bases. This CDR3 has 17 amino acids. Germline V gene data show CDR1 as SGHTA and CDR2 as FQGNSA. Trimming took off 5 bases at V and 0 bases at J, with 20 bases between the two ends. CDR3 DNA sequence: TGTGCCAGCAGCAGCCCGAAAAGGGGCCGAGGCTCCTACGAGCAGTACTTC. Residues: CASSSPKRGRGSYEQYF. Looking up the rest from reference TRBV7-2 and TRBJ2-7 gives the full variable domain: GAGVSQSPSNKVTEKGKDVELRCDPISGHTALYWYRQSLGQGLEFLIYFQGNSAPDKSGLPSDRFSAERTGGSVSTLTIQRTQQEDSAVYLCASSSPKRGRGSYEQYFGPGTRLTVT.

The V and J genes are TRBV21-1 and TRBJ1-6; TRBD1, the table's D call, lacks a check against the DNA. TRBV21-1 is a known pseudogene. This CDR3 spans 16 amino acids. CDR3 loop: CASSKSLGQERSPLHF. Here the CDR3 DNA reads TGTGCCAGCAGCAAAAGCCTGGGACAGGAAAGGTCACCCCTCCACTTT.

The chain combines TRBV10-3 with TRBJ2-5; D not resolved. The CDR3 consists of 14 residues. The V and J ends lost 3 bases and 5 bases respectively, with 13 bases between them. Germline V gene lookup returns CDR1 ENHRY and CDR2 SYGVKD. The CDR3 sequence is CAISEGRTSETQYF. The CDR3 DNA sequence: TGTGCCATCAGTGAAGGACGTACCTCGGAGACCCAGTACTTC.

The CDR3 here is CASSSPSGGEKLFF. The CDR3 DNA reads TGTGCCAGCAGTTCCCCCTCCGGGGGGGAAAAACTGTTTTTT. V and J are TRBV28 and TRBJ1-4, with D perhaps TRBD1 (5 bases). V was trimmed by 4 bases and J by 8 bases, leaving 14 bases between them. The germline V gene encodes CDR1 MDHEN and CDR2 SYDVKM. There are 14 residues in the CDR3.